Shown below are 20 T cell receptor beta chains from a single sample sequenced in a study of cytomegalovirus exposure and HLA in healthy donors. Primers included in the PCR were 60 Vbeta and 13 Jbeta primers. Measured with immunoSEQ multiplex PCR; TCRdb has only the in-frame clones, and not every one. The sample lists about 98,000 clones, roughly 70% seen once, with less than 2.5% in the top ten. The sequencing input was PBMCs. These receptor sequences come from a man aged 45 to 65 in good health and CMV-seronegative.

In nucleotides, the CDR3 is TGTGCCAGCAGTCCCGGCGGGACTGGATCCTACGAGCAGTACTTC. As protein: CASSPGGTGSYEQYF. This chain joins TRBV28 and TRBJ2-7, with D possibly being TRBD2 (6 bases). The CDR3 is made up of 15 amino acids. Germline V CDR1 and CDR2: MDHEN, SYDVKM. V lost 5 bases and J lost 1, with 15 bases in between.

In this sample, this clone turned up a few times. The chain combines TRBV28 with TRBJ1-1; 7 nucleotides match TRBD1. Per the germline V gene, CDR1 is MDHEN and CDR2 is SYDVKM. This CDR3 has 15 amino acids. With 4 bases clipped from V and 1 base from J, the junction kept 6 bases outside the gene matches. The CDR3, as DNA: TGTGCCAGCAGTTCGTCCGGGACAGAGAACACTGAAGCTTTCTTT. This encodes CASSSSGTENTEAFF.

This clone was seen only a few times. The chain joins TRBV10-3 to TRBJ1-2; D is perhaps TRBD1 (5 bases). Germline assignment: CDR1 ENHRY and CDR2 SYGVKD. Trimming cost V 5 bases and J 9 bases, with 16 bases left between them. This CDR3 comprises 13 residues. CDR3 amino acids: CAISLDMELSYTF. The CDR3 region has the DNA TGTGCCATCAGTCTGGACATGGAATTGAGCTACACCTTC.

The chain links TRBV11-3 to TRBJ1-3; possibly TRBD1 for D (5 bases). The CDR3 sequence is 15 residues long. Trimming removed 3 bases from V and 0 bases from J, with 9 bases in between. Germline CDR1 SGHNT, CDR2 YENEEA. The CDR3 spells CASSLGRNSGNTIYF. The CDR3 DNA sequence: TGTGCCAGCAGCTTGGGGCGGAACTCTGGAAACACCATATATTTT. The variable domain in full, completed from reference TRBV11-3 and TRBJ1-3, reads EAGVVQSPRYKIIEKKQPVAFWCNPISGHNTLYWYLQNLGQGPELLIRYENEEAVDDSQLPKDRFSAERLKGVDSTLKIQPAELGDSAVYLCASSLGRNSGNTIYFGEGSWLTVV.

This rearrangement joins TRBV13 to TRBJ2-5, with 7 bases lining up with TRBD1. Per the germline V gene, CDR1 is PRHDT and CDR2 is FYEKMQ (reference sequence). CDR3 length equals 13 residues. The V segment lost 5 bases and the J segment 5 bases; nucleotides outside the gene matches: 5. The CDR3: CASSQGQVETQYF. CDR3 bases: TGTGCCAGCAGCCAAGGACAGGTGGAGACCCAGTACTTC.

The V call is TRBV19, the J call TRBJ1-1, with no clear D. Germline V gene lookup returns CDR1 LNHDA and CDR2 SQIVND (reference sequence). Trimming stripped 1 base from V and 0 bases from J, with 15 bases between. This CDR3 is 17 amino acids long. The CDR3 protein is CASSIGSGYGMNTEAFF. CDR3 coding DNA: TGTGCCAGTAGTATAGGTTCCGGGTACGGGATGAACACTGAAGCTTTCTTT.

The chain joins TRBV29-1 to TRBJ1-1; no clear D. There are 17 residues in the CDR3. Germline V lookup: CDR1 SQVTM, CDR2 ANQGSEA. V was trimmed by 0 bases and J by 1 base, leaving 18 bases between them. Here the CDR3 reads CSVEEKSSSLRNTEAFF. The CDR3 DNA reads TGCAGCGTTGAAGAGAAATCCTCGTCACTGAGGAACACTGAAGCTTTCTTT.

The chain uses TRBV5-1 and TRBJ1-6, with a weak D call TRBD1 (6 bases). Between the trimmed V and J ends, which lost 4 bases and 0 bases, there was a span of 11 bases. Looked up from germline, CDR1 is SGHRS and CDR2 is YFSETQ. The CDR3 covers 16 residues. The CDR3 here is CASSTTGRSYNSPLHF. The CDR3 DNA is TGCGCCAGCAGCACAACAGGGCGCTCCTATAATTCACCCCTCCACTTT. The full variable domain, in which reference TRBV5-1 and TRBJ1-6 provide the parts outside the CDR3, is KAGVTQTPRYLIKTRGQQVTLSCSPISGHRSVSWYQQTPGQGLQFLFEYFSETQRNKGNFPGRFSGRQFSNSRSEMNVSTLELGDSALYLCASSTTGRSYNSPLHFGNGTRLTVT.

This chain joins TRBV19 and TRBJ1-1; D ambiguous. Trimming removed 4 bases at V and 0 bases at J, with 6 bases between. CDR3 size: 13 residues. Germline V lookup: CDR1 LNHDA, CDR2 SQIVND (reference sequence). In DNA, the CDR3 is TGTGCCAGTAGTAACGGGATGAACACTGAAGCTTTCTTT. Its translation: CASSNGMNTEAFF.

The chain uses TRBV11-2 and TRBJ1-3; possible D gene TRBD1, 6 bases. Germline-derived CDR1 and CDR2 are SGHAT and FQNNGV. Trimming removed 5 bases at V and 0 bases at J, with 17 bases between. The CDR3 has 17 amino acids. Here the CDR3 DNA reads TGTGCCAGCAGCCGGTTTCCACAGGGTCTCTCTGGAAACACCATATATTTT. Translated, it gives CASSRFPQGLSGNTIYF.

The chain is built from TRBV6-5 and TRBJ2-1; D possibly corresponds to TRBD2 (5 bases). Trimming removed 2 bases at V and 0 bases at J, with 8 bases between. The germline V gene has CDR1 MNHEY and CDR2 SVGAGI. The length of the CDR3 is 15 residues. The CDR3 sequence is CASSYGSGSYNEQFF. CDR3 coding DNA: TGTGCCAGCAGTTACGGGAGTGGCTCCTACAATGAGCAGTTCTTC.

This clone came up once. The chain has TRBV6-5 and TRBJ1-2, with D tentatively TRBD1 (5 bases). The V end was cut by 4 bases, the J end by 5 bases, with 17 bases between. This CDR3 contains 15 residues. The V gene's germline CDR1 is MNHEY and CDR2 SVGAGI. The CDR3 protein is CASSSRGEGRYGYTF. CDR3 coding DNA: TGTGCCAGCAGTTCCCGCGGGGAGGGGAGATATGGCTACACCTTC.

The chain couples TRBV18 to TRBJ2-7; D may be TRBD2 (6 bases). Germline V gives CDR1 KGHSH, CDR2 LQKENI. The V end lost 3 bases, the J end lost 2 bases, and 11 bases lay between the germline ends. The CDR3 covers 14 residues. CDR3 sequence: CASSPGGGPYEQYF. The CDR3 region has the DNA TGTGCCAGCTCACCCGGGGGTGGCCCCTACGAGCAGTACTTC.

The rearrangement links TRBV11-2 to TRBJ1-5; D is possibly TRBD1 (5 bases). This CDR3 spans 14 amino acids. Trimming shortened V by 0 bases and J by 6 bases, and 9 bases separated the two germline ends. Germline loops: CDR1 SGHAT, CDR2 FQNNGV. CDR3 coding DNA: TGTGCCAGCAGCTTAGATGGGGGGGTTCAGCCCCAGCATTTT. Encoded protein: CASSLDGGVQPQHF.

The sample holds a few counts of this clone. This chain's CDR3 is CAWRLNRGEQFF. The DNA of the CDR3 is TGTGCCTGGAGATTAAACAGGGGTGAGCAGTTCTTC. The V gene is TRBV30, the J gene TRBJ2-1; 7 bases are shared with TRBD1. Trimming took 3 bases from V and 9 from J; bases not matched to a gene: 5. This CDR3 has 12 residues. Germline CDR1 and CDR2: GTSNPN and SVGIG (reference sequence).

Within the sample, this clone is medium-sized (0.01 to 0.1%). The chain employs TRBV25-1 and TRBJ2-2, with a tentative D call TRBD1 (5 bases). The CDR3 extends over 15 amino acids. V dropped 3 bases and J dropped 3 bases, with 11 bases sitting between them. Germline values: CDR1 MGHDK, CDR2 SYGVNS. CDR3 residues: CASSDSLRDTGELFF. The CDR3, as DNA: TGTGCCAGCAGTGATAGTCTCAGGGACACCGGGGAGCTGTTTTTT.

The V gene is TRBV19, the J gene TRBJ1-4; D is uncertain. The germline V gene has CDR1 LNHDA and CDR2 SQIVND (reference sequence). The CDR3 loop spans 12 amino acids. The V end lost 7 bases, the J end lost 10 bases, and 13 bases lay between the germline ends. CDR3 nucleotides: TGTGCCAGTAAGGCAGAGGTGGGAAAACTGTTTTTT. The encoded protein is CASKAEVGKLFF.

The V call is TRBV27, the J call TRBJ1-1; a possible D gene is TRBD1 (5 bases). Germline lookup yields CDR1 MNHEY and CDR2 SMNVEV (reference sequence). The CDR3 has 13 residues. V shed 5 bases and J shed 4 bases, with 11 bases lying between them. The CDR3 nucleotides read TGTGCCAGCAGTCCCGGAGGGGTCACTGAAGCTTTCTTT. It codes for CASSPGGVTEAFF.

The V and J genes are TRBV25-1 and TRBJ2-3, with 12 positions matching TRBD2. V lost 1 base to trimming and J lost 3 bases; unmatched junction nucleotides: 5. The germline V gene has CDR1 MGHDK and CDR2 SYGVNS. The CDR3 has 17 amino acids. The CDR3 reads CASSESRLAGVTDTQYF. DNA of the CDR3: TGTGCCAGCAGTGAATCCCGACTAGCGGGAGTAACAGATACGCAGTATTTT.

This sequence joins TRBV13 and TRBJ1-4, with no clear D. Germline CDR1 reads PRHDT; CDR2 reads FYEKMQ (reference sequence). The CDR3 covers 14 residues. Trimming took off 5 bases at V and 7 bases at J, with 14 bases between the two ends. DNA of the CDR3: TGTGCCAGCAGCCGCCCACGGAGTAGTGAAAAACTGTTTTTT. Translating gives CASSRPRSSEKLFF.